Presented here are 10 T cell receptor beta chains from one specimen sequenced in a study of T cells in Graves' hyperthyroidism and ophthalmopathy. The CDR3 regions of TCR beta were amplified from RNA transcripts. When the TCR CDR3 underwent first-round RT-PCR, the HTBI primer set was used. TCRdb passed the multiplex PCR reads through MiXCR, listing each CDR3 protein once. The sample lists about 300,000 distinct CDR3 sequences; approximately 26% were seen once. The sample consisted of blood. The receptors stem from a man aged 40-55 years with Graves' hyperthyroidism that later progressed to Graves' ophthalmopathy.

This clonotype was detected many times. This chain uses TRBV20-1 with TRBJ2-7; no clear D. Germline assignment: CDR1 DFQATT and CDR2 SNEGSKA (reference sequence). Deletions cut 6 bases from V and 6 bases from J, with 18 bases between. The CDR3 is 13 residues long. The CDR3 loop is CSASLIGYGEQYF. The CDR3 DNA is TGCAGTGCCTCCCTGATAGGGTACGGCGAGCAGTACTTC.

This clonotype came up many times. The chain carries TRBV6-1 and TRBJ2-2; 7 positions agree with TRBD2. The CDR3 covers 15 residues. J gave up 4 bases and V 4 bases, and 6 bases lay outside the gene matches. CDR1 and CDR2 from the germline V gene are MNHNS and SASEGT. The CDR3 DNA sequence: TGTGCCAGCAGTGGAAGACTAGCCGCCACCGGGGAGCTGTTTTTT. Amino acid sequence: CASSGRLAATGELFF.

This clonotype has ten or more counts. This chain connects TRBV12-3 or TRBV12-4 to TRBJ1-5; the match to TRBD1 covers 8 bases. The CDR3 contains 15 residues. Trimming at V came to 5 bases and at J to 6 bases, leaving 9 bases not matched to a gene. The CDR3 loop reads CASSRSGTGSQPQHF. In nucleotides, the CDR3 is TGTGCCAGCAGTCGATCCGGGACAGGCAGTCAGCCCCAGCATTTT.

This clonotype was observed many times. The chain has TRBV2 and TRBJ1-2; 7 bases align to TRBD1. The CDR3 has 15 residues. V lost 7 bases and J lost 0; bases outside the gene matches: 8. Looked up from germline, CDR1 is SNHLY and CDR2 is FYNNEI. CDR3 sequence reads: CASNRDRVTNYGYTF. As DNA, the CDR3 is TGTGCCAGCAACCGGGACAGAGTTACTAACTATGGCTACACCTTC.

This clonotype was recorded at least ten times. The rearrangement joins TRBV29-1 to TRBJ1-2; TRBD1 agrees at 11 bases. The CDR3 sequence is 13 residues long. The germline CDR1 and CDR2 sequences are SQVTM and ANQGSEA. After removal of 7 bases from V and 6 bases from J, the junction contained 7 bases not matched to a gene. Here the CDR3 DNA reads TGCAGCGCGGGCGGACAGGGGGCAAATGGCTACACCTTC. This codes for CSAGGQGANGYTF.

This clonotype was observed at least ten times. This chain uses TRBV7-3 with TRBJ1-1, with 11 bases matching TRBD1. V shed 11 bases, J shed 4 bases, and the junction held 18 bases outside the gene matches. Germline loops: CDR1 SGHTA, CDR2 FQGTGA. This CDR3 region has 17 residues. CDR3 amino acids: CAGVLKDRGLRGTEAFF. CDR3 bases: TGTGCCGGCGTATTGAAGGACAGGGGGCTTCGAGGCACTGAAGCTTTCTTT. Full variable domain (remainder filled in from reference TRBV7-3 and TRBJ1-1): GAGVSQTPSNKVTEKGKYVELRCDPISGHTALYWYRQSLGQGPEFLIYFQGTGAADDSGLPNDRFFAVRPEGSVSTLKIQRTERGDSAVYLCAGVLKDRGLRGTEAFFGQGTRLTVV.

This clonotype was seen repeatedly, ten times or more. This rearrangement joins TRBV12-3 or TRBV12-4 to TRBJ1-2; a possible D gene is TRBD1 (5 bases). CDR3 length: 12 amino acids. The V and J ends lost 3 bases and 8 bases respectively, with 10 bases between them. This CDR3 is CASSFRAWGYTF. DNA for the CDR3: TGTGCCAGCAGTTTCAGGGCGTGGGGCTACACCTTC.

The rearrangement links TRBV6-5 to TRBJ2-6; D may be TRBD2 (6 bases). Trimming removed 0 bases at V and 4 bases at J, with 13 bases between. The germline V gene encodes CDR1 MNHEY and CDR2 SVGAGI. CDR3 length: 17 residues. The CDR3 is CASSYSPGEAGANVLTF. The CDR3, as DNA: TGTGCCAGCAGTTACTCGCCTGGGGAGGCGGGGGCCAACGTCCTGACTTTC.

This clonotype was seen ten or more times. The gene calls are TRBV12-3 or TRBV12-4 and TRBJ1-5; TRBD1 matches 7 bases. This CDR3 spans 15 amino acids. The junction had 5 bases not matched to a gene; V was cut back by 3 bases and J by 3 bases. DNA of the CDR3: TGTGCCAGCAGTTTGGCGGGACAGATCAATCAGCCCCAGCATTTT. It translates to CASSLAGQINQPQHF.

This clonotype occurred many times. The V and J genes are TRBV11-2 and TRBJ2-7; 11 bases agree with TRBD2. Trimming took 2 bases from V and 4 from J; bases not matched to a gene: 4. The germline gives CDR1 SGHAT, CDR2 FQNNGV. This CDR3 is 15 amino acids long. The DNA for the CDR3 is TGTGCCAGCAGCTTAATGTCTAGCGGGAGGTACGAGCAGTACTTC. It encodes CASSLMSSGRYEQYF. The full variable domain, its missing parts supplied by reference TRBV11-2 and TRBJ2-7, is EAGVAQSPRYKIIEKRQSVAFWCNPISGHATLYWYQQILGQGPKLLIQFQNNGVVDDSQLPKDRFSAERLKGVDSTLKIQPAKLEDSAVYLCASSLMSSGRYEQYFGPGTRLTVT.